The rows below give T cell receptor beta chains drawn from one sample of a study of graft-versus-host responses after intestinal transplantation. The table came from immunoSEQ multiplex PCR; TCRdb's copy has only in-frame clones and leaves some out. The sample lists over 90,000 clones; roughly nine tenths were seen once. Which antigens these TCRs recognize remains unknown. This sample comprised unstimulated CD8+ T cells sorted from spleen or lymph node cells, obtained before intestinal transplant. The receptor set was obtained from a human donor who received an intestinal transplant. CDR3s include the opening cysteine and the closing phenylalanine or tryptophan. D genes are given only for firm matches. Clone size appears in some rows only: once, few, many, or a class for an expanded clone.

J	V	size	D	DNA	CDR3
TRBJ1-1	TRBV19	-	-	TGTGCCAGTAGTAGATCCTCGACAGCGAACACTGAAGCTTTCTTT	CASSRSSTANTEAFF
TRBJ1-2	TRBV6-1	-	TRBD1	TGTGCCAGCAGTGAATATAGTTCTTGGACAGGAGCTAACTATGGCTACACCTTC	CASSEYSSWTGANYGYTF
TRBJ2-7	TRBV30	-	TRBD1	TGTGCCTGGACCCCGGGACAGGGGGCATACGAGCAGTACTTC	CAWTPGQGAYEQYF
TRBJ2-2	TRBV6-8	-	TRBD1	TGTGCCAGCAGCCCCTTAGACAGGGGACCCGGGGAGCTGTTTTTT	CASSPLDRGPGELFF
TRBJ2-7	TRBV7-8	-	-	TGTGCCAGCAGCTGGGGGGGGCGACTTTGGTACTTC	CASSWGGRLWYF
TRBJ2-1	TRBV18	-	TRBD2	TGTGCCAGCTCACCGATTGGACTAGGGGACAATGAGCAGTTCTTC	CASSPIGLGDNEQFF
TRBJ2-4	TRBV19	once	TRBD1	TGTGCCAGTAGTATAGGGGGTTGGACAGGTGGCGGAAACATTCAGTACTTC	CASSIGGWTGGGNIQYF
TRBJ2-3	TRBV27	-	-	TGTGCCAGCAGTCTAGGCCTATCAGATACGCAGTATTTT	CASSLGLSDTQYF
TRBJ2-1	TRBV19	-	TRBD2	TGTGCCAGTAGTATCTCTAGCGGGGGCTTTAATGAGCAGTTCTTC	CASSISSGGFNEQFF
TRBJ2-3	TRBV28	-	TRBD2	TGTGCCAGCAGCCTGGGGACTAGCGGGAGGGATACGCAGTATTTT	CASSLGTSGRDTQYF
TRBJ2-2	TRBV4-1	-	-	TGCGCCAGCAGCCAAGATCGCACCGGGGAGCTGTTTTTT	CASSQDRTGELFF
TRBJ2-3	TRBV4-1	-	TRBD2	TGCGCCAGCAGCCAGGGACTAGCGGGAGCTTCGGATACGCAGTATTTT	CASSQGLAGASDTQYF
TRBJ2-1	TRBV27	-	-	TGTGCCAGCAGTTACCCGGTGGGGGGCTCCTACAATGAGCAGTTCTTC	CASSYPVGGSYNEQFF
TRBJ2-3	TRBV2	-	TRBD2	TGTGCCAGCATCCATAGCGGGGGCGGAGATACGCAGTATTTT	CASIHSGGGDTQYF
TRBJ1-5	TRBV19	-	TRBD1	TGTGCCAGTAGTGCCACCAGGGGGCGAGATCAGCCCCAGCATTTT	CASSATRGRDQPQHF
TRBJ2-5	TRBV7-6	-	-	TGTGCCAGCAGCTTATACCTTAGCGGAGAGACCCAGTACTTC	CASSLYLSGETQYF
TRBJ2-7	TRBV27	-	TRBD2	TGTGCCAGCAGTCCTCGAGTGGCGGGAGGCTACGAGCAGTACTTC	CASSPRVAGGYEQYF
TRBJ2-7	TRBV5-1	-	-	TGCGCCAGCAGCCCGTTCGGTCCCGAGCAGTACTTC	CASSPFGPEQYF
TRBJ2-7	TRBV5-8	-	TRBD2	TGTGCCAGCAGCTTGGGCAGGGAGGGGTACGAGCAGTACTTC	CASSLGREGYEQYF
TRBJ1-2	TRBV14	-	-	TGTGCCAGCAGCCAAGCTAAGCTTAGTCCCTATGGCTACACCTTC	CASSQAKLSPYGYTF
TRBJ1-2	TRBV6-5	-	-	TGTGCCAGCAGTTACTCGCCCGGCGGGGGCAGCTATGGCTACACCTTC	CASSYSPGGGSYGYTF
TRBJ2-3	TRBV19	-	-	TGTGCCAGTAGTACCCGGGACTGGGGACGCGATACGCAGTATTTT	CASSTRDWGRDTQYF
TRBJ1-1	TRBV7-2	-	-	TGTGCCACCGATGAAGCTGAGATGAACACTGAAGCTTTCTTT	CATDEAEMNTEAFF
TRBJ2-5	TRBV28	-	-	TGTGCCAGCAGTTTGGGGGCCGCAGGGCGAGAGACCCAGTACTTC	CASSLGAAGRETQYF
TRBJ2-7	TRBV9	-	-	TGTGCCAGCAGCGTAGCAGCGGCGTCCTACGAGCAGTACTTC	CASSVAAASYEQYF
TRBJ1-2	TRBV5-6	-	-	TGTGCCAGCAGCTTCATCTCCTCGGGTGGAGCCAGGGGTTATGGCTACACCTTC	CASSFISSGGARGYGYTF
TRBJ2-7	TRBV14	-	TRBD1	TGTGCCAGCAGCCAAGGGGACAGATTCCCCTACGAGCAGTACTTC	CASSQGDRFPYEQYF
TRBJ1-1	TRBV28	-	-	TGTGCCAGCAGTTTAATGTCGGCAGGGGTTGAAGCTTTCTTT	CASSLMSAGVEAFF
TRBJ2-1	TRBV9	-	TRBD2	TGTGCCAGCAGCGTAGGCCTGGGGGGCGGGGGGATTAATGAGCAGTTCTTC	CASSVGLGGGGINEQFF
TRBJ2-7	TRBV7-9	-	TRBD1	TGTGCCAGCAGCTTGGGACAGGGAATATACGAGCAGTACTTC	CASSLGQGIYEQYF
TRBJ1-1	TRBV10-2	-	-	TGCGCCAGCAGTGGGAGCAGGGGATTCGCTGAAGCTTTCTTT	CASSGSRGFAEAFF
TRBJ1-2	TRBV30	-	TRBD1	TGTGCCTGGACCCCTGACAGGGTTTATGGCTACACCTTC	CAWTPDRVYGYTF
TRBJ1-5	TRBV6-5	-	-	TGTGCCAGCAGCCCACGAGGCGGAGATCAGCCCCAGCATTTT	CASSPRGGDQPQHF
TRBJ2-7	TRBV4-3	-	-	TGCGCCAGCAGCCAAGACAGAAGATCCTACGAGCAGTACTTC	CASSQDRRSYEQYF
TRBJ1-1	TRBV7-2	-	-	TGTGCCAGCAGCTTAGGGGATAAATGGGCCCCTCTAGGGGACACTGAAGCTTTCTTT	CASSLGDKWAPLGDTEAFF
TRBJ1-1	TRBV2	once	-	TGTGCCAGCAGTGAGGACAGTTCGAACACTGAAGCTTTCTTT	CASSEDSSNTEAFF
TRBJ2-1	TRBV11-3	once	TRBD2	TGTGCCAGCAGTCCTGGATATAGCGGGAGCATCACCTACAATGAGCAGTTCTTC	CASSPGYSGSITYNEQFF
TRBJ2-2	TRBV7-6	-	TRBD2	TGTGCCAGCAGCAACCCACGGGCGGGGGGGCGAACCGGGGAGCTGTTTTTT	CASSNPRAGGRTGELFF
TRBJ2-7	TRBV4-3	-	-	TGCGCCAGCAGCCAAGCTCCCTCAGGGGCCCCCAACTTC	CASSQAPSGAPNF
TRBJ2-1	TRBV27	-	TRBD2	TGTGCCAGCAGTTTGGCTAGCGGGGGGGGGAAAGAGCAGTTCTTC	CASSLASGGGKEQFF
TRBJ2-7	TRBV5-1	-	-	TGCGCCAGCAGCTTGGACACTAGCTACGAGCAGTACTTC	CASSLDTSYEQYF
TRBJ1-1	TRBV5-6	-	TRBD1	TGTGCCAGCAGCTTGACAGGGGTATTGAACACTGAAGCTTTCTTT	CASSLTGVLNTEAFF
TRBJ2-1	TRBV6-1	-	TRBD2	TGTGCTAGCCTAGCGGGAGTTAACGTCTACAATGAGCAGTTCTTC	CASLAGVNVYNEQFF
TRBJ2-1	TRBV27	once	-	TGTGCCAGCAGTCCCCCGGGGGTGGCAGGGCTGAATGAGCAGTTCTTC	CASSPPGVAGLNEQFF
TRBJ2-2	TRBV28	-	TRBD2	TGTGCCAGCATCCCTTTAGCGGGAACGAACACCGGGGAGCTGTTTTTT	CASIPLAGTNTGELFF
TRBJ2-7	TRBV6-1	-	-	TGTGCCAGCAGTGACAGGGTTCGCTACGAGCAGTACTTC	CASSDRVRYEQYF
TRBJ2-7	TRBV6-5	-	-	TGTGCCAGCAGTACTAGCTCCTCCTCCTACGAGCAGTACTTC	CASSTSSSSYEQYF
TRBJ2-1	TRBV28	-	TRBD1	TGTGCCAGCAGTTTATCTGTGACAGGGGGCGTGAGTTACAATGAGCAGTTCTTC	CASSLSVTGGVSYNEQFF
TRBJ2-7	TRBV2	-	TRBD1	TGTGCCAGCAGTGAAGGGGGACAGGGATTGACCTACGAGCAGTACTTC	CASSEGGQGLTYEQYF
TRBJ1-5	TRBV7-9	-	-	TGTGCCAGCAGCCCAGACCACGCGGGAAGCAATCAGCCCCAGCATTTT	CASSPDHAGSNQPQHF
TRBJ1-2	TRBV9	once	TRBD1	TGTGCCAGCAGCGTCAGAGGGGGCAGCTATGGCTACACCTTC	CASSVRGGSYGYTF
TRBJ2-2	TRBV9	-	-	TGTGCCAGCAGCGGAGGGGGCGGGGAGCTGTTTTTT	CASSGGGGELFF
TRBJ1-2	TRBV7-9	-	TRBD1	TGTGCCAGCAGGGGATGGCAGGGGGACGGCTACACCTTC	CASRGWQGDGYTF
TRBJ2-3	TRBV7-6	-	TRBD1	TGTGCCAGCAGCTACGTCCCGGGACAGGGAGCTAGCACAGATACGCAGTATTTT	CASSYVPGQGASTDTQYF
TRBJ2-7	TRBV5-1	once	TRBD1	TGCGCCAGTCGACGGGACAGGACGTCCGAGCAGTACTTC	CASRRDRTSEQYF
TRBJ1-5	TRBV2	-	-	TGTGCCAGCAGTGAAAGAGGGGAGGATGATCAGCCCCAGCATTTT	CASSERGEDDQPQHF
TRBJ2-7	TRBV15	-	TRBD2	TGTGCCACCAGCAGAGATGTGAGCGGGAGGGCCGCAACCTACGAGCAGTACTTC	CATSRDVSGRAATYEQYF
TRBJ2-5	TRBV27	once	TRBD2	TGTGCCAGCAGACTACTGGGACTAGCGGGAGGGCCGGAAGAGACCCAGTACTTC	CASRLLGLAGGPEETQYF
TRBJ1-3	TRBV4-3	few	TRBD1	TGCGCCAGCAGCCAAACCTCAGGGGGCGATGGAAACACCATATATTTT	CASSQTSGGDGNTIYF
TRBJ1-6	TRBV7-9	once	TRBD1	TGTGCCAGCAGCTTAGGCCCGGGACAGGATATAAACCTCCACTTT	CASSLGPGQDINLHF